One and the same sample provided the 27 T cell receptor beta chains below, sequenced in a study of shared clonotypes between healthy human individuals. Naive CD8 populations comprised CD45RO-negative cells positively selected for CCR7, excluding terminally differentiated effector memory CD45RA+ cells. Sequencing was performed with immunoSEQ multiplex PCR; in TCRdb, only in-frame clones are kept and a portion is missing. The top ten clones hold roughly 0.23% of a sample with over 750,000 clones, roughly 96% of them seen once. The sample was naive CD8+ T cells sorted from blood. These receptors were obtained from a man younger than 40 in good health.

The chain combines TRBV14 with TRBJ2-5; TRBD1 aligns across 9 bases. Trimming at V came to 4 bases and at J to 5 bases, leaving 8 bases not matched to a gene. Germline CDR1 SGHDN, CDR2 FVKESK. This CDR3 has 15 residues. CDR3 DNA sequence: TGTGCCAGCAGCCCTTTGGACAGGGGTTGGGAGACCCAGTACTTC. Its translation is CASSPLDRGWETQYF.

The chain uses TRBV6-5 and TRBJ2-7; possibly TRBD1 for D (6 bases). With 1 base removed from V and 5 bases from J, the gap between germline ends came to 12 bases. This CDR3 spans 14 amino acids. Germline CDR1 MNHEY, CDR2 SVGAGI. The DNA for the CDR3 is TGTGCCAGCAGTTACTACCAGGGGAACCACGAGCAGTACTTC. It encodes CASSYYQGNHEQYF.

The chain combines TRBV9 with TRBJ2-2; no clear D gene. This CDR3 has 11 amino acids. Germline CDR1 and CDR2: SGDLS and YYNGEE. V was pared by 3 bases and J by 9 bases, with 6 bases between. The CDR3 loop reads CASSASRELFF. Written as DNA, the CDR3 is TGTGCCAGCAGCGCATCAAGGGAGCTGTTTTTT.

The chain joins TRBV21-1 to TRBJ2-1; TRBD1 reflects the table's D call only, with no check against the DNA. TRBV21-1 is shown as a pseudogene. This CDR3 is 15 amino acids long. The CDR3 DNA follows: TGTGCCAGCAGATACCCGACAGACCGATACAATGAGCAGTTCTTC. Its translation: CASRYPTDRYNEQFF.

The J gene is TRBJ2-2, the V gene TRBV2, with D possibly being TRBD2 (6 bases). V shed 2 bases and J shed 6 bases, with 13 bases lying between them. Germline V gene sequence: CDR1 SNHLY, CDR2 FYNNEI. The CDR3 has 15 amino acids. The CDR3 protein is CASSERGSIAGELFF. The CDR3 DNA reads TGTGCCAGCAGTGAACGGGGGAGTATCGCCGGGGAGCTGTTTTTT.

The CDR3 loop reads CASSGGLGSTEQYF. In DNA, the CDR3 is TGTGCCAGCAGTGGGGGTCTAGGGTCTACCGAGCAGTACTTC. V is TRBV7-6 and J is TRBJ2-7; possibly TRBD1 or TRBD2 for D (5 bases each). The CDR3 runs to 14 residues. The ends were cut back, 6 bases at V and 6 bases at J, with 18 bases in the middle. Germline CDR1 SGHVS, CDR2 FNYEAQ.

The CDR3 nucleotides are TGTGCCAGCAGTGAAAGGGCTAGCGGGGTTTACAATGAGCAGTTCTTC. Translated: CASSERASGVYNEQFF. The chain uses TRBV2 and TRBJ2-1; 9 bases line up with TRBD2. After removal of 2 bases from V and 4 bases from J, the junction contained 6 bases not matched to a gene. The CDR3 consists of 16 residues. The V gene's germline CDR1 is SNHLY and CDR2 FYNNEI. Filled out from reference TRBV2 and TRBJ2-1, the complete variable domain reads EPEVTQTPSHQVTQMGQEVILRCVPISNHLYFYWYRQILGQKVEFLVSFYNNEISEKSEIFDDQFSVERPDGSNFTLKIRSTKLEDSAMYFCASSERASGVYNEQFFGPGTRLTVL.

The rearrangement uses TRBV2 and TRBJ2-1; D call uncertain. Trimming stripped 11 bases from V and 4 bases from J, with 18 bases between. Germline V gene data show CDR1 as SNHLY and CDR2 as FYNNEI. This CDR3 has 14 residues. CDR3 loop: CASQEVFEYNEQFF. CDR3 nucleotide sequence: TGTGCCTCTCAAGAGGTTTTCGAATACAATGAGCAGTTCTTC.

The CDR3 DNA sequence: TGTGCCAGCAGCTTAGTAGGGAGCGGGACGTTAGATACGCAGTATTTT. Translation: CASSLVGSGTLDTQYF. The chain is built from TRBV7-8 and TRBJ2-3; TRBD2 matches 7 bases. CDR1 is SGHVS and CDR2 is FQNEAQ in the germline V gene. The CDR3 is 16 amino acids. V was clipped by 1 base and J by 5 bases; unmatched bases: 9.

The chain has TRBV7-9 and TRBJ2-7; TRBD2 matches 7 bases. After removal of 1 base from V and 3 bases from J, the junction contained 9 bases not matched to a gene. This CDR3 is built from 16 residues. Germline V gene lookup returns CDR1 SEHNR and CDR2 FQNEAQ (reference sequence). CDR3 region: CASSLVGGAGLYEQYF. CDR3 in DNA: TGTGCCAGCAGCTTAGTGGGAGGAGCGGGGCTCTACGAGCAGTACTTC. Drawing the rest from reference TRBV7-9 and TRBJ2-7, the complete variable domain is DTGVSQNPRHKITKRGQNVTFRCDPISEHNRLYWYRQTLGQGPEFLTYFQNEAQLEKSRLLSDRFSAERPKGSFSTLEIQRTEQGDSAMYLCASSLVGGAGLYEQYFGPGTRLTVT.

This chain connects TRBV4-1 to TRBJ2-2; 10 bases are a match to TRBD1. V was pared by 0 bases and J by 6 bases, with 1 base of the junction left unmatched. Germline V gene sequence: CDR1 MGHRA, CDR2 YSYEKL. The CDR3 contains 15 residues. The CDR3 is CASSQETGGSGELFF. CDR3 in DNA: TGCGCCAGCAGCCAAGAGACAGGGGGCTCCGGGGAGCTGTTTTTT.

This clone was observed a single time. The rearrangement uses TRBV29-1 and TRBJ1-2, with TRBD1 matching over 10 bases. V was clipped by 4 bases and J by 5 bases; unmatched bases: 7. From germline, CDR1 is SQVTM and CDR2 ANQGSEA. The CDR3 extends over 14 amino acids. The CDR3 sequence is CSVVSPDRGYGYTF. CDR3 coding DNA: TGCAGCGTTGTGAGTCCGGACAGGGGGTATGGCTACACCTTC.

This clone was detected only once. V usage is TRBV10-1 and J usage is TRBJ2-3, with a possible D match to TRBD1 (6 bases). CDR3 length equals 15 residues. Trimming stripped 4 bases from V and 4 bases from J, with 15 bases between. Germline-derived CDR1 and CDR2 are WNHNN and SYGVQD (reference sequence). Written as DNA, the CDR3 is TGCGCCAGCAGTGGACGGGCAGGGGTAGCAGATACGCAGTATTTT. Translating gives CASSGRAGVADTQYF.

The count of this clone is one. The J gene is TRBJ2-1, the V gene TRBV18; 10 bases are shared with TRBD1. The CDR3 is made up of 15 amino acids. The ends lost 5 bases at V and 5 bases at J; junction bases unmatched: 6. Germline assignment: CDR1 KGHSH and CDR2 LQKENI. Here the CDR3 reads CASSKTGGANNEQFF. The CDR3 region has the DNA TGTGCCAGCTCAAAGACAGGGGGCGCCAACAATGAGCAGTTCTTC.

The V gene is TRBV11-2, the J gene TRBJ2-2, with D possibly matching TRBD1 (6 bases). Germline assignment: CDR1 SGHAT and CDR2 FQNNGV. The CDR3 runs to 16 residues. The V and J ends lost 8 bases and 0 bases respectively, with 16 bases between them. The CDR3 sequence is CASHVRDRTNTGELFF. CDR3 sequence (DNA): TGTGCCAGCCATGTCCGTGACAGGACGAACACCGGGGAGCTGTTTTTT.

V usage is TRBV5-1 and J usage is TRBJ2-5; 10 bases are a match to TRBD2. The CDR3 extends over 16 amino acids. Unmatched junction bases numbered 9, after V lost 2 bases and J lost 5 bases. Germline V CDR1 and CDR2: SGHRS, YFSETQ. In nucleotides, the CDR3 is TGCGCCAGCAGCTTCCGGTTAGCGGGAGGTGGGGAGACCCAGTACTTC. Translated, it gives CASSFRLAGGGETQYF.

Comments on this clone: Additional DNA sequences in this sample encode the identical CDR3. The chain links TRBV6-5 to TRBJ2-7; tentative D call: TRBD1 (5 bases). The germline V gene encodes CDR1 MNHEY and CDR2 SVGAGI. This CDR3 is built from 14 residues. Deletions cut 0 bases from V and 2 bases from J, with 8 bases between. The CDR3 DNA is TGTGCCAGCAGTTACTCCGGACAACCCTACGAGCAGTACTTC. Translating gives CASSYSGQPYEQYF.

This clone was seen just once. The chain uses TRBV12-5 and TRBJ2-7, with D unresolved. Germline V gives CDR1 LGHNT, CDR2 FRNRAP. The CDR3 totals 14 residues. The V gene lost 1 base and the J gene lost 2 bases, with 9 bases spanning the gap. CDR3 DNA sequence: TGTGCTAGTGGTTTGGGACTGAAGCCCTACGAGCAGTACTTC. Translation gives CASGLGLKPYEQYF.

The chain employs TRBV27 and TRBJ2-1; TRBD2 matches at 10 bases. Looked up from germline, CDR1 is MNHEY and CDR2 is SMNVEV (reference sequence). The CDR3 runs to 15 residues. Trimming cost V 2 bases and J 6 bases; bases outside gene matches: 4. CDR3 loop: CASSLVSGGSNEQFF. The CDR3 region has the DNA TGTGCCAGCAGTTTAGTTAGCGGGGGGTCCAATGAGCAGTTCTTC.

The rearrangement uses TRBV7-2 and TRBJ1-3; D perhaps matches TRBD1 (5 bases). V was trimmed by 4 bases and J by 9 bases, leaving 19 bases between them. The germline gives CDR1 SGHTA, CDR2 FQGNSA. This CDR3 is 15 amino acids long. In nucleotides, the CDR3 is TGTGCCAGCAGCTCACCGACAGCAATCGCCCCCACCATATATTTT. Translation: CASSSPTAIAPTIYF.

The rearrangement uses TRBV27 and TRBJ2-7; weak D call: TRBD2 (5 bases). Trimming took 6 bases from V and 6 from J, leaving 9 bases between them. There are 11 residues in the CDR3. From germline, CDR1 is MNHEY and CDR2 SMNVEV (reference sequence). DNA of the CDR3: TGTGCCAGCAGATTAGGGAGCGAGCAGTACTTC. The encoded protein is CASRLGSEQYF.

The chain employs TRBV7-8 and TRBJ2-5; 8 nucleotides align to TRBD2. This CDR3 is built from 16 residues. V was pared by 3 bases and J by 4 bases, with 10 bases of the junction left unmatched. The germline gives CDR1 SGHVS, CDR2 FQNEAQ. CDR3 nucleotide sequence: TGTGCCAGCAGCTTCATGTCGGCGAGCGGGGGAGAGACCCAGTACTTC. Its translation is CASSFMSASGGETQYF.

CDR3 DNA: TGTGCCAGCAGTCCCGAGGCTAGCGGACTAGATACGCAGTATTTT. Residues: CASSPEASGLDTQYF. The rearrangement uses TRBV6-5 and TRBJ2-3; 7 bases map to TRBD2. Germline CDR1 is MNHEY and CDR2 is SVGAGI. This CDR3 is 15 amino acids long. The V gene end was trimmed by 5 bases and the J gene end by 5 bases; junction bases not matched to a gene: 10.

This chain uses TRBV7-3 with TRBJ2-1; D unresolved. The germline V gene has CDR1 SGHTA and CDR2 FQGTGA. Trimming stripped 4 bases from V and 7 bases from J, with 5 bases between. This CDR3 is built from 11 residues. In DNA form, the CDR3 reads TGTGCCAGCAGCTCGACTAATGAGCAGTTCTTC. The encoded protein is CASSSTNEQFF.

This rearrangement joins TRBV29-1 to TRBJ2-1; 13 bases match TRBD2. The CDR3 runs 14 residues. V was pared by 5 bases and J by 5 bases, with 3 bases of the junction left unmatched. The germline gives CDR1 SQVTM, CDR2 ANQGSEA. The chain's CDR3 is CSVRGTSGNNEQFF. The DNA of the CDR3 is TGCAGCGTTAGGGGGACTAGCGGGAACAATGAGCAGTTCTTC.

The CDR3 reads CASLAGERNEQYF. In DNA, the CDR3 is TGTGCCAGTCTAGCGGGAGAACGGAACGAGCAGTACTTC. J is TRBJ2-7 and V is TRBV2; 10 nucleotides align to TRBD2. The V and J ends lost 9 bases and 5 bases, in that order; junction bases with no gene match: 7. The CDR3 loop spans 13 amino acids. CDR1 is SNHLY, CDR2 FYNNEI, per germline.

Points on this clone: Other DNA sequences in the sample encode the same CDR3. The CDR3 here is CASSPSGSTDTQYF. The CDR3 nucleotides read TGTGCCAGCTCCCCCTCAGGGAGCACAGATACGCAGTATTTT. The chain uses TRBV9 and TRBJ2-3; tentative D call: TRBD1 (5 bases). The germline V gene has CDR1 SGDLS and CDR2 YYNGEE. The V and J ends lost 7 bases and 0 bases respectively, with 12 bases between them. CDR3 length equals 14 residues.